Each of the 10 T cell receptor beta chains below was sequenced from the same sample in a study of blood T cell repertoires in COVID-19. The protocol was immunoSEQ multiplex PCR, while the TCRdb copy is restricted to in-frame clones and leaves out a portion. This table has approximately 160,000 clones, under 85% appearing once. What was sequenced was peripheral blood. The receptors derive from a man between 65 and 79 years old with acute or convalescent COVID-19.

This clone has a handful of counts. V gene TRBV19 combines with J gene TRBJ2-1, with 8 bases lining up with TRBD2. This CDR3 comprises 15 residues. Trimming removed 10 bases from V and 5 bases from J; junction bases left unmatched: 13. The germline gives CDR1 LNHDA, CDR2 SQIVND (reference sequence). Here the CDR3 reads CATRLASYINNEQFF. The CDR3, as DNA: TGTGCCACCAGACTAGCGAGCTATATAAACAATGAGCAGTTCTTC.

This rearrangement joins TRBV9 to TRBJ1-4; 9 positions agree with TRBD1. This CDR3 has 15 amino acids. The V segment lost 2 bases and the J segment 5 bases; nucleotides outside the gene matches: 4. Germline CDR1 and CDR2: SGDLS and YYNGEE. The CDR3 loop is CASSVGTGRNEKLFF. The CDR3 DNA reads TGTGCCAGCAGCGTGGGGACAGGGAGGAATGAAAAACTGTTTTTT.

The V call is TRBV12-5, the J call TRBJ2-7; tentatively, D is TRBD1 (5 bases). Germline V gene data show CDR1 as LGHNT and CDR2 as FRNRAP. The V end lost 5 bases, the J end lost 7 bases, and 18 bases lay between the germline ends. This CDR3 is built from 14 residues. The CDR3: CASGHLDIRKEQYF. CDR3 sequence (DNA): TGTGCTAGTGGTCACTTGGACATTCGCAAAGAGCAGTACTTC. The variable domain in full, completed from reference TRBV12-5 and TRBJ2-7, reads DARVTQTPRHKVTEMGQEVTMRCQPILGHNTVFWYRQTMMQGLELLAYFRNRAPLDDSGMPKDRFSAEMPDATLATLKIQPSEPRDSAVYFCASGHLDIRKEQYFGPGTRLTVT.

The chain carries TRBV6-5 and TRBJ2-2, with D possibly TRBD2 on 5 matching bases. V lost 4 bases, J lost 4 bases, and 7 bases lay in between. CDR1 and CDR2 from the germline V gene are MNHEY and SVGAGI. CDR3 length: 13 residues. CDR3 nucleotides: TGTGCCAGCAGTTGGACTGGCACCGGGGAGCTGTTTTTT. It translates to CASSWTGTGELFF.

The DNA for the CDR3 is TGTGCCGGCCTGACTAGGGACACCGGGGAGCTGTTTTTT. This encodes CAGLTRDTGELFF. This rearrangement joins TRBV19 to TRBJ2-2; a weak D match, TRBD2 (6 bases). Germline V gives CDR1 LNHDA, CDR2 SQIVND (reference sequence). Trimming stripped 11 bases from V and 3 bases from J, with 13 bases between. This CDR3 has 13 amino acids.

The V call is TRBV5-1, the J call TRBJ2-1, with no clear D. The CDR3 covers 13 residues. Germline CDR1 reads SGHRS; CDR2 reads YFSETQ. Trimming cost V 5 bases and J 5 bases, with 11 bases left between them. The CDR3 sequence is CASRKELHNEQFF. CDR3 nucleotide sequence: TGCGCCAGCAGGAAAGAACTCCACAATGAGCAGTTCTTC. Looking up the rest from reference TRBV5-1 and TRBJ2-1 gives the full variable domain: KAGVTQTPRYLIKTRGQQVTLSCSPISGHRSVSWYQQTPGQGLQFLFEYFSETQRNKGNFPGRFSGRQFSNSRSEMNVSTLELGDSALYLCASRKELHNEQFFGPGTRLTVL.

V gene TRBV7-6 combines with J gene TRBJ2-3, with TRBD1 matching 10 bases. The CDR3 runs to 17 residues. The V segment lost 3 bases and the J segment 4 bases; nucleotides outside the gene matches: 10. Germline CDR1 and CDR2: SGHVS and FNYEAQ. The CDR3 DNA is TGTGCCAGCAGCTTTAGCGCCGGGACAGGGGTTTCAGATACGCAGTATTTT. Translating gives CASSFSAGTGVSDTQYF.

The chain links TRBV28 to TRBJ1-3, with D uncertain. The CDR3 contains 15 residues. Between the trimmed V and J ends, which lost 2 bases and 0 bases, there was a span of 8 bases. CDR1 MDHEN and CDR2 SYDVKM come from the germline V gene. The CDR3 sequence: CASSLPVLSGNTIYF. The CDR3 region has the DNA TGTGCCAGCAGTTTACCGGTACTCTCTGGAAACACCATATATTTT.

V usage is TRBV10-2 and J usage is TRBJ2-3; maybe TRBD2 (7 bases). V was clipped by 7 bases and J by 0 bases, with 20 bases between them. Per the germline V gene, CDR1 is WSHSY and CDR2 is SAAADI. The CDR3 sequence is 17 residues long. DNA of the CDR3: TGCGCCAGCATACGGGGGGCGGGGGTGGGTAGCACAGATACGCAGTATTTT. It translates to CASIRGAGVGSTDTQYF.

This clone was seen a few times. The CDR3 nucleotides read TGTGCCAGTAAAATCAAGGGACTTTACACCTACAATGAGCAGTTCTTC. It is translated as CASKIKGLYTYNEQFF. The chain recombines TRBV7-9 with TRBJ2-1; perhaps TRBD2 as D (6 bases). Germline V gene lookup returns CDR1 SEHNR and CDR2 FQNEAQ (reference sequence). The V gene lost 9 bases and the J gene lost 2 bases, with 20 bases spanning the gap. This CDR3 region has 16 residues.